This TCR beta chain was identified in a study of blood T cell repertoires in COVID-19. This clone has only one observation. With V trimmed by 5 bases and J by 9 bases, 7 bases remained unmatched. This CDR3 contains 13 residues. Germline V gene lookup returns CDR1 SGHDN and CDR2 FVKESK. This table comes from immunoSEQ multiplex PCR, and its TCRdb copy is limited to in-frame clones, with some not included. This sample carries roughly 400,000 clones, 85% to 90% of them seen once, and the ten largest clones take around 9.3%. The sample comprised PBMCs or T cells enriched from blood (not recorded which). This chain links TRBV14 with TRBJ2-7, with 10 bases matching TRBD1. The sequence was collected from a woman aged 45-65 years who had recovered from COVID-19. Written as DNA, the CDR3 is TGTGCCAGCAGCTTCTACGGACAGGGGGGGCAGTACTTC. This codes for CASSFYGQGGQYF.